One and the same sample provided the 22 T cell receptor beta chains below, sequenced in a study of regulatory T cells in long-lasting Graves disease. Assembly of TCR beta libraries relied on iRepertoire HTBI primers together with Arm-PCR of CDR3 regions. In TCRdb, the multiplex PCR reads were re-called with MiXCR into one record per CDR3 protein. Of a few hundred thousand distinct CDR3 sequences listed, about 20% are singletons. Time point denoted: newly diagnosed GD, antithyroid drugs for less than 3 months. PBMCs were the source of the RNA used for TCR sequencing. These sequences were also reported in another study, on T cells in Graves' hyperthyroidism and ophthalmopathy.

Sequences were derived from peripheral blood mononuclear cells (PBMCs), sampled at new diagnosis, from a patient treated with antithyroid drugs. The receptors derive from a woman in her 30s with Graves disease.

The chain employs TRBV4-1 and TRBJ1-1, with 8 bases aligning to TRBD1. The CDR3 totals 18 residues. With 4 bases clipped from V and 0 bases from J, the junction kept 13 bases outside the gene matches. CDR1 and CDR2 from the germline V gene are MGHRA and YSYEKL. CDR3 residues: CASSRGPGQVAMNTEAFF. In DNA form, the CDR3 reads TGCGCCAGCAGCCGAGGACCGGGACAGGTGGCCATGAACACTGAAGCTTTCTTT.

This sequence joins TRBV7-2 and TRBJ1-6; 8 nucleotides line up with TRBD1. Germline V lookup: CDR1 SGHTA, CDR2 FQGNSA. CDR3 length equals 15 residues. Trimming at V came to 7 bases and at J to 4 bases, leaving 6 bases not matched to a gene. CDR3 loop: CASTPGGWYNSPLHF. Written as DNA, the CDR3 is TGTGCCAGCACCCCAGGGGGCTGGTATAATTCACCCCTCCACTTT.

A note on this clonotype: One base separates it from a far larger clone, so it is likely a read error. The chain employs TRBV7-2 and TRBJ2-1, with D unclear. In germline, CDR1 is SGHTA, CDR2 FQGNSA. V was cut by 5 bases and J by 10 bases, with 15 bases left in between. The CDR3 sequence is 13 residues long. The CDR3 coding sequence is TGTGCCAGCAGCCACGGACCCCAAGGCGAGCAGTTCTTC. Amino acid sequence: CASSHGPQGEQFF. Based on the CDR3 plus reference TRBV7-2 and TRBJ2-1, the full variable domain is GAGVSQSPSNKVTEKGKDVELRCDPISGHTALYWYRQSLGQGLEFLIYFQGNSAPDKSGLPSDRFSAERTGGSVSTLTIQRTQQEDSAVYLCASSHGPQGEQFFGPGTRLTVL.

Points on this clonotype: A far larger clone is one base from this, pointing to a likely read error. Here the CDR3 reads CASSDPSGRHEQFF. DNA for the CDR3: TGTGCCAGCAGCGACCCTAGCGGGAGGCATGAGCAGTTCTTC. The chain couples TRBV12-3 or TRBV12-4 to TRBJ2-1, with 11 bases lining up with TRBD2. Trimming took 6 bases from V and 8 from J; bases not matched to a gene: 6. The CDR3 extends over 14 amino acids.

In its sample, this clonotype was seen many times. The chain combines TRBV7-2 with TRBJ2-3, with D maybe TRBD2 (7 bases). V lost 4 bases and J lost 11, with 16 bases in between. CDR3 length equals 13 residues. CDR1 is SGHTA, CDR2 FQGNSA, per germline. The CDR3 reads CASSSLRGAGQYF. DNA for the CDR3: TGTGCCAGCAGCTCCCTACGGGGGGCCGGGCAGTATTTT.

This clonotype has at least ten counts. The chain carries TRBV6-1 and TRBJ1-2, with unresolved D. The length of the CDR3 is 15 residues. Germline V gives CDR1 MNHNS, CDR2 SASEGT. V lost 7 bases and J 3 bases, leaving 18 bases between the germline ends. This chain's CDR3 is CASIRNSGQDYGYTF. The CDR3, as DNA: TGTGCCAGCATCCGGAACTCCGGGCAGGACTATGGCTACACCTTC.

This clonotype was found many times. The DNA for the CDR3 is TGTGCCAGCAGCCAATACGTGGTTCTGAACACTGAAGCTTTCTTT. Translation: CASSQYVVLNTEAFF. The chain couples TRBV3-1 to TRBJ1-1; no clear D. The V and J ends lost 2 bases and 0 bases respectively, with 10 bases between them. Germline values: CDR1 LGHDT, CDR2 YNNKEL (reference sequence). CDR3 length: 15 residues.

This chain uses TRBV25-1 with TRBJ2-2, with D tentatively TRBD1 or TRBD2 (5 bases each). Per the germline V gene, CDR1 is MGHDK and CDR2 is SYGVNS. The CDR3 loop spans 16 amino acids. V gave up 1 base and J gave up 1 base, with 10 bases separating them. CDR3 bases: TGTGCCAGCAGTGAATTTGGGACGGTGAACACCGGGGAGCTGTTTTTT. Protein sequence: CASSEFGTVNTGELFF.

This clonotype was found many times. CDR3 sequence reads: CSARPGVGPAGKLFF. The CDR3, as DNA: TGCAGTGCTAGGCCCGGGGTAGGGCCGGCCGGGAAACTGTTTTTT. The chain employs TRBV20-1 and TRBJ1-4; unclear D gene. The CDR3 runs 15 residues. Germline lookup yields CDR1 DFQATT and CDR2 SNEGSKA (reference sequence). Trimming cost V 3 bases and J 11 bases, with 22 bases left between them.

In its sample, this clonotype was seen many times. The junction does not match germline at one end; this may be a read error. This chain joins TRBV5-1 and TRBJ1-4, with unresolved D. Germline CDR1 reads SGHRS; CDR2 reads YFSETQ. This CDR3 has 12 amino acids. In nucleotides, the CDR3 is TGTGCCAGCAGCCTACCCTCGGAAAAACTGTTTTTT. Its translation is CASSLPSEKLFF.

The table lists this clonotype with many counts. CDR3 residues: CASTSPPDEQYF. DNA for the CDR3: TGTGCCAGCACCTCCCCACCGGATGAGCAGTACTTC. This chain links TRBV7-2 with TRBJ2-7; D gene unclear. The CDR3 covers 12 residues. The V gene lost 7 bases and the J gene lost 7 bases, with 14 bases spanning the gap. The germline V gene has CDR1 SGHTA and CDR2 FQGNSA.

This clonotype has at least ten counts. The chain has TRBV28 and TRBJ1-5; D call uncertain. V lost 3 bases and J lost 2, with 11 bases in between. CDR3 length: 15 amino acids. The germline V gene has CDR1 MDHEN and CDR2 SYDVKM. In nucleotides, the CDR3 is TGTGCCAGCAGTTTGAGGGTAATGGGCAATCAGCCCCAGCATTTT. Translation gives CASSLRVMGNQPQHF.

This rearrangement joins TRBV6-2 or TRBV6-3 to TRBJ2-3; D not certain. V was pared by 7 bases and J by 1 base, with 18 bases between. Germline CDR1 and CDR2: MNHEY and SVGEGT. The CDR3 length is 16 residues. CDR3 amino acids: CASTTLPVAGTDTQYF. The CDR3 DNA follows: TGTGCCAGCACTACTCTCCCAGTAGCTGGCACAGATACGCAGTATTTT.

The table lists this clonotype with many counts. The chain employs TRBV27 and TRBJ1-2; TRBD1 might be the D (5 bases). Germline assignment: CDR1 MNHEY and CDR2 SMNVEV (reference sequence). The CDR3 runs 13 residues. Trimming took off 2 bases at V and 6 bases at J, with 10 bases between the two ends. CDR3 sequence reads: CASSLLRGNGYTF. The CDR3 DNA follows: TGTGCCAGCAGTTTACTTAGGGGAAATGGCTACACCTTC.

This clonotype was recorded at least ten times. V gene TRBV19 combines with J gene TRBJ2-7; 8 bases line up with TRBD2. The J segment lost 4 bases and the V segment lost 5 bases, leaving 7 bases of the junction unmatched. The CDR3 contains 14 residues. Germline-derived CDR1 and CDR2 are LNHDA and SQIVND (reference sequence). CDR3 sequence reads: CASSLPGLGYEQYF. CDR3 DNA sequence: TGTGCCAGTAGTCTACCGGGACTAGGTTACGAGCAGTACTTC.

This clonotype was seen many times. The gene calls are TRBV6-5 and TRBJ2-7; D is perhaps TRBD1 or TRBD2 (5 bases each). Looked up from germline, CDR1 is MNHEY and CDR2 is SVGAGI. The length of the CDR3 is 14 residues. The V end lost 2 bases, the J end lost 5 bases, and 13 bases lay between the germline ends. The CDR3 loop reads CASSYSGTANEQYF. CDR3 in DNA: TGTGCCAGCAGTTACAGTGGGACGGCGAACGAGCAGTACTTC.

This clonotype was seen many times. This CDR3 is CASSRGVPQPQHF. In DNA form, the CDR3 reads TGTGCCAGCAGTCGCGGGGTCCCTCAGCCCCAGCATTTT. The chain uses TRBV7-9 and TRBJ1-5; D is unclear. Germline-derived CDR1 and CDR2 are SEHNR and FQNEAQ (reference sequence). The CDR3 has 13 residues. V lost 6 bases and J lost 6, with 12 bases in between.

This clonotype has ten or more counts. The chain employs TRBV11-3 and TRBJ2-2; 8 nucleotides align to TRBD2. From germline, CDR1 is SGHNT and CDR2 YENEEA. The length of the CDR3 is 16 residues. With V trimmed by 8 bases and J by 4 bases, 12 bases remained unmatched. This CDR3 reads CASSGGSSGPTGELFF. CDR3 DNA: TGTGCCAGCTCGGGGGGGTCTAGCGGCCCCACCGGGGAGCTGTTTTTT.

The rearrangement uses TRBV7-2 and TRBJ2-3; 13 positions match TRBD2. Germline V gene lookup returns CDR1 SGHTA and CDR2 FQGNSA. V lost 5 bases and J lost 7; bases outside the gene matches: 12. This CDR3 comprises 17 residues. The CDR3 loop reads CASSRTSGGEGEYTQYF. The CDR3 DNA reads as TGTGCCAGCAGCCGCACTAGCGGGGGGGAGGGGGAGTATACGCAGTATTTT.

This clonotype has just one count. Given a much more abundant clone one base away, this may be a read error. This chain's CDR3 is CASNGGAGTRYF. DNA of the CDR3: TGTGCCAGCAACGGAGGAGCGGGGACCCGGTACTTC. The rearrangement links TRBV9 to TRBJ2-5, with 7 bases identical to TRBD2. The CDR3 runs 12 residues. Germline CDR1 and CDR2: SGDLS and YYNGEE.

Ten or more counts support this clonotype. The chain combines TRBV4-1 with TRBJ2-2, with 10 nucleotides matching TRBD1. The ends lost 4 bases at V and 2 bases at J; junction bases unmatched: 7. CDR1 is MGHRA, CDR2 YSYEKL, per germline. The length of the CDR3 is 17 residues. This chain's CDR3 is CASSRAWTGGNTGELFF. The CDR3 coding sequence is TGCGCCAGCAGCCGAGCATGGACAGGGGGAAACACCGGGGAGCTGTTTTTT.

This clonotype was seen ten or more times. The chain employs TRBV12-3 or TRBV12-4 and TRBJ2-2; D unresolved. Trimming left V 8 bases short and J 1 base short, with 8 bases between. The CDR3 covers 13 residues. The CDR3 region has the DNA TGTGCCAGCTACGGCATGAACACCGGGGAGCTGTTTTTT. As protein: CASYGMNTGELFF.